These 8 T cell receptor beta chains came from one sample sequenced in a study of cytomegalovirus exposure and HLA in healthy donors. PCR primers comprised 60 Vbeta and 13 Jbeta primers. Sequencing used immunoSEQ multiplex PCR; TCRdb keeps in-frame clones, though not all of them. The table shows about 220,000 clones, with about 70% occurring only once. Sequenced: PBMCs. Receptor source: a woman aged 25 to 39 in good health and CMV-seronegative.

In its sample, this clone was seen once. V usage is TRBV29-1 and J usage is TRBJ2-7; 10 nucleotides line up with TRBD2. The V gene's germline CDR1 is SQVTM and CDR2 ANQGSEA. V lost 6 bases and J lost 5; bases outside the gene matches: 7. This CDR3 has 13 residues. The CDR3 sequence is CSVVRLAGDEQYF. CDR3 in DNA: TGCAGCGTGGTTCGACTAGCGGGTGACGAGCAGTACTTC.

The V and J genes are TRBV4-1 and TRBJ1-2; D may be TRBD1 (5 bases). V lost 4 bases and J lost 4, with 16 bases in between. The CDR3 is 15 amino acids. Germline CDR1 reads MGHRA; CDR2 reads YSYEKL. The CDR3 DNA reads TGCGCCAGCAGCCCCTCGCAGGGCACGGGCTATGGCTACACCTTC. It translates to CASSPSQGTGYGYTF.

Written as DNA, the CDR3 is TGTGCCTGGGTCGGGAGCGCTTACGAGCAGTACTTC. Translation gives CAWVGSAYEQYF. The genes are TRBV30 and TRBJ2-7; a possible D gene is TRBD2 (6 bases). V gave up 5 bases and J gave up 4 bases, with 12 bases separating them. CDR1 GTSNPN and CDR2 SVGIG come from the germline V gene (reference sequence). There are 12 residues in the CDR3.

This clone was picked up a small number of times. This chain connects TRBV7-9 to TRBJ1-2; 7 positions agree with TRBD1. Germline-derived CDR1 and CDR2 are SEHNR and FQNEAQ (reference sequence). V lost 1 base to trimming and J lost 5 bases; unmatched junction nucleotides: 7. There are 15 residues in the CDR3. In nucleotides, the CDR3 is TGTGCCAGCAGCTTAGAAGGGACAGCAACTTATGGCTACACCTTC. This codes for CASSLEGTATYGYTF.

The genes are TRBV11-2 and TRBJ2-5; D might be TRBD2 (5 bases). The V gene's germline CDR1 is SGHAT and CDR2 FQNNGV. Trimming took off 0 bases at V and 4 bases at J, with 9 bases between the two ends. The CDR3 spans 14 residues. In nucleotides, the CDR3 is TGTGCCAGCAGCTTAGACGGAGGAGGAGAGACCCAGTACTTC. Translating it yields CASSLDGGGETQYF.

The chain uses TRBV6-5 and TRBJ2-7; weak D call: TRBD1 (5 bases). CDR1 and CDR2 (germline): MNHEY, SVGAGI. With 0 bases removed from V and 0 bases from J, the gap between germline ends came to 9 bases. This CDR3 spans 15 amino acids. As DNA, the CDR3 is TGTGCCAGCAGTTACTCAGGGGCAGTCTCCTACGAGCAGTACTTC. Protein product: CASSYSGAVSYEQYF.

This clone was recorded only once. V and J are TRBV18 and TRBJ2-5, with 10 bases fitting TRBD1. V shed 2 bases and J 5 bases; nucleotides not matched to a gene: 11. From germline, CDR1 is KGHSH and CDR2 LQKENI. The CDR3 totals 17 residues. The CDR3: CASSPGTGERQTETQYF. In DNA form, the CDR3 reads TGTGCCAGCTCACCAGGGACAGGGGAACGGCAAACGGAGACCCAGTACTTC.

The CDR3: CATSRGEQFF. In DNA form, the CDR3 reads TGTGCCACTTCCAGGGGCGAGCAGTTCTTC. This chain links TRBV19 with TRBJ2-1, with a tentative D call TRBD1 (6 bases). From germline, CDR1 is LNHDA and CDR2 SQIVND (reference sequence). The CDR3 sequence is 10 residues long. V shed 10 bases and J shed 10 bases, with 11 bases lying between them.